These 17 T cell receptor beta chains were all obtained from the same sample, sequenced in a study of cytomegalovirus exposure and HLA in healthy donors listed by TCRdb under 2017. Library prep was done by the immunoSEQ multiplex PCR assay. For the multiplex PCR, a mixture combining 60 forward primers for TCR Vbeta segments and 13 reverse primers for TCR Jbeta segments was used. Imported from immuneACCESS, the table was reduced by TCRdb to in-frame sequences with V and J called. These copies leave out some clones; in studies compared against another copy, an unresolved V gene accounts for under half, and the cause of the remainder is not known. The sample profile shows 55,000 to 80,000 clones; approximately 67% of them were found once. Of the sample, just over 2% is held by the ten largest clones. Sequencing input: PBMCs. These receptors came from a woman aged 25 to 39 in good health and CMV-seronegative.

The chain uses TRBV5-5 and TRBJ2-1, with TRBD1 identical over 9 bases. V dropped 0 bases and J dropped 4; count of bases not matched to a gene: 2. The CDR3 sequence is 15 residues long. The germline gives CDR1 SGHKS, CDR2 YYEKEE (reference sequence). CDR3 DNA sequence: TGTGCCAGCAGCTTGGTAGGGACAGGGTACAATGAGCAGTTCTTC. Its translation is CASSLVGTGYNEQFF.

The rearrangement uses TRBV5-4 and TRBJ2-3; TRBD2 agrees at 16 bases. J was trimmed by 9 bases and V by 6 bases; bases with no gene match: 13. The CDR3 length is 17 residues. The germline V gene encodes CDR1 SGHNT and CDR2 YYREEE (reference sequence). For the CDR3, the DNA is TGTGCCAGCACCTCGGGGACTAGCGGGGGGGTCTCGGGCACGCAGTATTTT. Its protein product is CASTSGTSGGVSGTQYF. The variable domain in full, with the rest retrieved from reference TRBV5-4 and TRBJ2-3, is ETGVTQSPTHLIKTRGQQVTLRCSSQSGHNTVSWYQQALGQGPQFIFQYYREEENGRGNFPPRFSGLQFPNYSSELNVNALELDDSALYLCASTSGTSGGVSGTQYFGPGTRLTVL.

This rearrangement joins TRBV21-1 to TRBJ2-3; the D segment call TRBD2 is taken from the table without a DNA check. TRBV21-1 is marked as a pseudogene. This CDR3 is 23 amino acids long. CDR3 coding DNA: TGTGCCAGCAGCTTTACGACAAGGAGGGTGATAGCGGGGGGGCTCACTCGCACAGATACGCAGTATTTT. The encoded protein is CASSFTTRRVIAGGLTRTDTQYF.

This clone was found a few times. The chain employs TRBV19 and TRBJ1-1; D gene unclear. Trimming pared 1 base from V and 1 base from J, leaving 7 bases between. From germline, CDR1 is LNHDA and CDR2 SQIVND (reference sequence). CDR3 length equals 14 residues. CDR3: CASSIGRPNTEAFF. CDR3 bases: TGTGCCAGTAGTATAGGCAGGCCGAACACTGAAGCTTTCTTT.

The V gene is TRBV6-1, the J gene TRBJ1-2; possibly TRBD1 for D (5 bases). Germline values: CDR1 MNHNS, CDR2 SASEGT. The CDR3 runs to 13 residues. With 7 bases removed from V and 4 bases from J, the gap between germline ends came to 13 bases. Written as DNA, the CDR3 is TGTGCCAGCATTGCGGGACTCGGCTATGGCTACACCTTC. Its translation is CASIAGLGYGYTF.

The rearrangement joins TRBV7-8 to TRBJ1-2; maybe TRBD1 (6 bases). Trimming left V 1 base short and J 8 bases short, with 17 bases between. CDR1 is SGHVS, CDR2 FQNEAQ, per germline. The CDR3 has 15 amino acids. CDR3 amino acids: CASSLDGGWSRGYTF. The CDR3 bases are TGTGCCAGCAGCTTAGATGGGGGCTGGTCGCGGGGCTACACCTTC.

This clone was recorded a few times. The V call is TRBV19, the J call TRBJ1-4; TRBD1 might be the D (6 bases). The CDR3 runs to 15 residues. The germline V gene encodes CDR1 LNHDA and CDR2 SQIVND (reference sequence). V shed 4 bases and J shed 0 bases, with 9 bases lying between them. The CDR3 DNA is TGTGCCAGTAGTACAGGGGATGCAACTAATGAAAAACTGTTTTTT. Its translation is CASSTGDATNEKLFF.

This clone was observed a handful of times. This chain joins TRBV6-6 and TRBJ2-7; perhaps TRBD1 as D (6 bases). The V and J ends lost 5 bases and 3 bases respectively, with 14 bases between them. Germline CDR1 MNHNY, CDR2 SVGAGI (reference sequence). This CDR3 is 14 amino acids long. CDR3 loop: CASSNQGRGYEQYF. The DNA for the CDR3 is TGTGCCAGCAGTAACCAGGGCAGGGGCTACGAGCAGTACTTC.

This clone was seen at least ten times. This rearrangement joins TRBV5-1 to TRBJ2-7; 7 bases are shared with TRBD1. V shed 2 bases and J 3 bases; nucleotides not matched to a gene: 2. The CDR3 extends over 13 amino acids. CDR1 is SGHRS and CDR2 is YFSETQ in the germline V gene. The CDR3 DNA sequence: TGCGCCAGCAGCTTTAGGACAGGCTACGAGCAGTACTTC. The encoded protein is CASSFRTGYEQYF. The whole variable domain, filled in from reference TRBV5-1 and TRBJ2-7, reads KAGVTQTPRYLIKTRGQQVTLSCSPISGHRSVSWYQQTPGQGLQFLFEYFSETQRNKGNFPGRFSGRQFSNSRSEMNVSTLELGDSALYLCASSFRTGYEQYFGPGTRLTVT.

J is TRBJ2-7 and V is TRBV25-1; maybe TRBD2 (7 bases). This CDR3 region has 15 residues. The germline gives CDR1 MGHDK, CDR2 SYGVNS. Trimming cost V 6 bases and J 2 bases, with 17 bases left between them. The CDR3, as DNA: TGTGCCAGCAGGGGGGGGCGTCTTAGTACCTACGAGCAGTACTTC. This codes for CASRGGRLSTYEQYF.

This chain connects TRBV6-1 to TRBJ1-2; TRBD1 might be the D (6 bases). The CDR3 covers 12 residues. The germline V gene encodes CDR1 MNHNS and CDR2 SASEGT. V was trimmed by 10 bases and J by 2 bases, leaving 11 bases between them. The CDR3 coding sequence is TGTGCCACTCAGACAGGAAACTATGGCTACACCTTC. It yields the protein CATQTGNYGYTF.

This clone is labeled medium-sized. V and J are TRBV7-6 and TRBJ2-2; 8 positions agree with TRBD2. The length of the CDR3 is 18 residues. CDR1 is SGHVS, CDR2 FNYEAQ, per germline. J lost 1 base, V lost 6 bases, and 13 bases had no gene match. CDR3 amino acids: CASRPGPPGGKNTGELFF. In DNA form, the CDR3 reads TGTGCCAGCAGACCGGGACCTCCGGGGGGGAAGAACACCGGGGAGCTGTTTTTT. The variable domain in full, with the rest retrieved from reference TRBV7-6 and TRBJ2-2, is GAGVSQSPRYKVTKRGQDVALRCDPISGHVSLYWYRQALGQGPEFLTYFNYEAQQDKSGLPNDRFSAERPEGSISTLTIQRTEQRDSAMYRCASRPGPPGGKNTGELFFGEGSRLTVL.

The chain uses TRBV19 and TRBJ2-4; weak D call: TRBD2 (7 bases). V lost 7 bases and J lost 1, with 17 bases in between. In germline, CDR1 is LNHDA, CDR2 SQIVND (reference sequence). The CDR3 loop spans 16 amino acids. The CDR3: CASTHRGGAAKNIQYF. The DNA of the CDR3 is TGTGCCAGTACCCATAGGGGGGGGGCTGCCAAAAACATTCAGTACTTC.

In DNA form, the CDR3 reads TGCGCCAGCAGCCGGTCCGGGACAGGGGATCGCACAGATACGCAGTATTTT. Translation: CASSRSGTGDRTDTQYF. The genes are TRBV4-1 and TRBJ2-3; 10 bases line up with TRBD1. Germline-derived CDR1 and CDR2 are MGHRA and YSYEKL. V was clipped by 4 bases and J by 1 base; unmatched bases: 8. CDR3 length equals 17 residues.

Of note for this clone: This sample also contains other DNA sequences that code for the same CDR3. The J gene is TRBJ1-2, the V gene TRBV6-5; D is possibly TRBD1 (6 bases). In germline, CDR1 is MNHEY, CDR2 SVGAGI. The CDR3 contains 13 residues. Trimming left V 6 bases short and J 1 base short, with 9 bases between. CDR3 sequence (DNA): TGTGCCAGCAGCCGGACAGTTAACTATGGCTACACCTTC. Residues: CASSRTVNYGYTF.

This clone was seen a handful of times. The chain uses TRBV5-1 and TRBJ2-7; 10 nucleotides agree with TRBD1. CDR3 length equals 14 residues. CDR1 SGHRS and CDR2 YFSETQ come from the germline V gene. The V gene end was trimmed by 4 bases and the J gene end by 5 bases; junction bases not matched to a gene: 6. Here the CDR3 reads CASSHDRGQDEQYF. CDR3 DNA: TGCGCCAGCAGCCACGACAGGGGGCAGGACGAGCAGTACTTC.

The rearrangement links TRBV4-1 to TRBJ2-3, with TRBD2 identical over 13 bases. The CDR3 length is 17 residues. After removal of 1 base from V and 4 bases from J, the junction contained 5 bases not matched to a gene. From germline, CDR1 is MGHRA and CDR2 YSYEKL. The CDR3 nucleotides read TGCGCCAGCAGCCAAGGGGGGACTAGCGGGGAACCAGATACGCAGTATTTT. Translated: CASSQGGTSGEPDTQYF.